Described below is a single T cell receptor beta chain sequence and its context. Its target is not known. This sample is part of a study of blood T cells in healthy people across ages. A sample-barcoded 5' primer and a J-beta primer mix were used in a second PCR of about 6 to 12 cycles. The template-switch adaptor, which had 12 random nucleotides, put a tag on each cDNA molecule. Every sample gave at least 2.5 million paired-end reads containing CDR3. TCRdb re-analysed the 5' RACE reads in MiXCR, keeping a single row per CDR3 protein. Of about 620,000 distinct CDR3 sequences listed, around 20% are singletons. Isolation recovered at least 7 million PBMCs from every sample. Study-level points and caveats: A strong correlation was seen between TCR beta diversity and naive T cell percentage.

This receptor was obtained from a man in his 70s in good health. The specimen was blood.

The CDR3 sequence is CASSQGAGLAGWHEQYF. In nucleotides, the CDR3 is TGTGCCAGCAGCCAAGGGGCGGGACTAGCGGGATGGCACGAGCAGTACTTC. The chain links TRBV3-1 to TRBJ2-5, with TRBD2 matching 13 bases. The J call may not be correct, given that the DNA end is closer to TRBJ2-7. Germline-derived CDR1 and CDR2 are LGHDT and YNNKEL (reference sequence). This CDR3 contains 17 residues.